Following are 4 T cell receptor beta chains from one sample sequenced in a study of cytomegalovirus exposure and HLA in healthy donors. 60 Vbeta and 13 Jbeta primers were used in PCR. Only in-frame clones appear in the TCRdb table, and some are missing; sequencing was by immunoSEQ multiplex PCR. In the table there are approximately 290,000 clones, 80% of which are singletons. Sequencing was done on a sample of PBMCs. Receptors were obtained from a girl aged 2 to 10 in good health and CMV-seronegative.

The chain uses TRBV10-1 and TRBJ1-5, with D tentatively TRBD1 (6 bases). This CDR3 region has 16 residues. The germline V gene has CDR1 WNHNN and CDR2 SYGVQD (reference sequence). V lost 10 bases to trimming and J lost 5 bases, with 24 bases between them. The CDR3 here is CANETKQGSGDQPQHF. The CDR3 coding sequence is TGCGCCAACGAAACGAAACAGGGTAGTGGGGATCAGCCCCAGCATTTT.

The CDR3 DNA follows: TGTGCCAGCAGCGTAGGTTTGGGACAGGGGGCCCCCTACGAGCAGTACTTC. As protein: CASSVGLGQGAPYEQYF. The chain couples TRBV9 to TRBJ2-7; 12 positions agree with TRBD1. This CDR3 has 17 amino acids. Germline V gives CDR1 SGDLS, CDR2 YYNGEE. Trimming took 0 bases from V and 2 from J; bases not matched to a gene: 6.

The rearrangement links TRBV7-2 to TRBJ2-7; no definite D call. The germline V gene has CDR1 SGHTA and CDR2 FQGNSA. The CDR3 extends over 12 amino acids. Trimming took 7 bases from V and 4 from J, leaving 11 bases between them. CDR3 nucleotide sequence: TGTGCCAGCACCGAGCTACTATACGAGCAGTACTTC. Residues: CASTELLYEQYF.

The V and J genes are TRBV2 and TRBJ2-3; 13 bases are a match to TRBD2. The ends lost 5 bases at V and 3 bases at J; junction bases unmatched: 5. Germline V CDR1 and CDR2: SNHLY, FYNNEI. CDR3 length: 16 residues. CDR3 in DNA: TGTGCCAGCAGTACTAGCGGGAGGGCCGTTACAGATACGCAGTATTTT. Translating gives CASSTSGRAVTDTQYF.